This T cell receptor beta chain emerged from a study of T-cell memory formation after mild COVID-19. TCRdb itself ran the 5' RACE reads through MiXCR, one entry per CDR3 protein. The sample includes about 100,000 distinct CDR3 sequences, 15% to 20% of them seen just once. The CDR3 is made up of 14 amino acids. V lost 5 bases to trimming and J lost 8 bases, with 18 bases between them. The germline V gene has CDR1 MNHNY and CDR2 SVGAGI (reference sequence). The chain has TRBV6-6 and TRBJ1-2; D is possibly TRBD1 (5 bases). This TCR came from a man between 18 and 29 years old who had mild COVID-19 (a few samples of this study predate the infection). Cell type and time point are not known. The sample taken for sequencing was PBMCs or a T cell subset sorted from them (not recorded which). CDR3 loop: CASSPRAQPIGYTF. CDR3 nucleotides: TGTGCCAGCAGTCCCAGGGCTCAACCTATCGGCTACACCTTC.